This T cell receptor (beta chain) comes out of a study of blood T cell repertoires in COVID-19 (dated by TCRdb to 2018 to 2021). Background on the whole study: Collaborator samples came from the United States, Italy and Spain and covered acute and convalescent phases of COVID-19. The material from the prospective study consisted of cDNA or gDNA derived from T cells, B-cell-depleted T cells, or PBMCs. Subjects who had been exposed to COVID-19, were actively infected with it, or had recovered from it provided the deeply sampled blood TCRbeta repertoires that made up the dataset. The repertoires were made available in a free public database intended to serve as a resource for research on the immune response to SARS-CoV-2. The samples were drawn from two sources: the first 160 participants of the ongoing ImmuneRACE study, and 1,254 subjects contributed by 6 global collaborators. The sample metadata nearly always contained a de-identified subject ID, COVID-19 status, age in years and sex. Where HLA class I and class II types were available, the types were taken from metadata supplied by the sample provider, not from assay-based typing. Points the paper makes about the study in general: The amount of clinical and demographic metadata varied by source and participant and was provided uncurated.

TCRbeta CDR3 regions were amplified from genomic DNA by means of the immunoSEQ Assay, a bias-controlled multiplex PCR. In the authors' own workflow: Within the assay, amplification of reference gene primers was used to estimate how many nucleated cells each sample contained. To quantify the absolute abundance of each unique TCRbeta CDR3 rearrangement, sequence reads were collapsed and filtered. Productive Simpson clonality was computed per sample as the square root of Simpson's diversity index over productive rearrangements. TCRdb mirrors the immuneACCESS table, restricted to in-frame sequences. Some clones are absent from its copies; in checked studies, under half trace to an unresolved V gene, and the reason for the others is unknown. The D gene and trimming were derived from the DNA, and the V and J assignments and clone size from that table. The sample has around 130,000 clones on record, over 70% of them singletons. The top ten clones comprise roughly 20% of the sample.

About this clone: Its antigen is not yet known. The sample holds no much larger clone one base away, and base qualities are not on file.

Whole blood was collected in K2EDTA tubes by collaborating institutions according to the institutions' own protocols. For TCRbeta analysis, collaborators shipped samples in one of three forms: frozen whole blood, isolated PBMCs, or DNA extracted from either of those sample types. Per the germline V gene (reference sequence), LGHDT is the CDR1 and YNNKEL is the CDR2. Relative to germline, V is 3 bases shorter and J is 6 bases shorter, with 11 bases between their ends. The CDR3 runs 14 residues from the cysteine to the phenylalanine. Of all the DNA, just the CDR3 is kept, 42 bases in frame from base 1.

The TCR was taken from a man older than 75 with acute or convalescent COVID-19. The sequence links TRBV3-1 (or the pseudogene TRBV3-2) to TRBJ2-2; TRBD1 might be the D gene, on 5 matching bases. The specimen sequenced was peripheral blood. The base sequence is TGTGCCAGCAGCCATCTCGAAGGGGCCGGGGAGCTGTTTTTT. This gives the protein CASSHLEGAGELFF.